This TCR beta chain was sequenced during a study of cytomegalovirus exposure and HLA in healthy donors. Findings and caveats of the study: The likely explanation for a cluster of highly shared sequence variants was sequencing artifact. A later analysis linked a missense variant in DCLRE1C to the trimming of TCR beta V and J genes. The study listed some 160 cytomegalovirus-associated TCR beta chains. Exclusion as indistinguishable affected some V segments, including TRBV6-2 and TRBV6-3.

Germline V lookup: CDR1 KGHSH, CDR2 LQKENI. The V end was cut by 10 bases, the J end by 0 bases, with 14 bases between. The CDR3 extends over 14 amino acids. Comment on this clone: The antigen remains unidentified.

The PCR employed 60 Vbeta primers together with 13 Jbeta primers. Profiled with immunoSEQ multiplex PCR; TCRdb holds only in-frame clones, not every one. The sample lists 150,000 to 200,000 clones; around four fifths were seen once. The sequenced sample consisted of PBMCs. This TCR was recovered from a woman in her 30s in good health and CMV-seronegative. This sequence joins TRBV18 and TRBJ2-3; possibly TRBD2 for D (5 bases). The DNA for the CDR3 is TGTGCCACCGAGGGCCAGCGAAGCACAGATACGCAGTATTTT. The encoded protein is CATEGQRSTDTQYF.